The 17 T cell receptor beta chains reported below all come from one sample, sequenced in a study of blood T cell repertoires in COVID-19. Sequencing used immunoSEQ multiplex PCR; TCRdb keeps in-frame clones, though not all of them. The sample consists of approximately 98,000 clones, about 80% of them appearing once. The sample consisted of peripheral blood. Receptors originate from a man between 60 and 75 years old with acute or convalescent COVID-19.

The chain is built from TRBV11-2 and TRBJ1-1, with TRBD1 matching over 10 bases. Trimming took 5 bases from V and 1 from J; bases not matched to a gene: 7. Germline CDR1 SGHAT, CDR2 FQNNGV. The CDR3 spans 16 residues. The CDR3 DNA sequence: TGTGCCAGCAGCCCACCTGACAGGGGGCCGAACACTGAAGCTTTCTTT. It is translated as CASSPPDRGPNTEAFF.

In this sample, this clone turned up a few times. The chain recombines TRBV5-6 with TRBJ1-6, with D possibly matching TRBD1 (5 bases). The CDR3 has 12 residues. Per the germline V gene, CDR1 is SGHDT and CDR2 is YYEEEE. The ends were cut back, 7 bases at V and 14 bases at J, with 16 bases in the middle. The CDR3 DNA reads as TGTGCCAGCGGGGCCGGAGGGTTCTCCCTCCACTTT. This gives the protein CASGAGGFSLHF.

The chain couples TRBV19 to TRBJ1-2, with D tentatively TRBD1 (5 bases). V was clipped by 9 bases and J by 8 bases, with 10 bases between them. This CDR3 spans 10 amino acids. Germline assignment: CDR1 LNHDA and CDR2 SQIVND (reference sequence). The CDR3 DNA is TGTGCCAGATGGACAATCGGCTACACCTTC. Amino acids: CARWTIGYTF.

The gene calls are TRBV15 and TRBJ1-4; D is possibly TRBD1 (5 bases). Between the trimmed V and J ends, which lost 1 base and 4 bases, there was a span of 13 bases. The V gene's germline CDR1 is LNHNV and CDR2 YYDKDF (reference sequence). There are 16 residues in the CDR3. Here the CDR3 reads CATSRGGVGSNEKLFF. CDR3 in DNA: TGTGCCACCAGCAGAGGGGGGGTCGGTAGTAATGAAAAACTGTTTTTT.

V is TRBV11-2 and J is TRBJ2-3; a possible D gene is TRBD2 (6 bases). The CDR3 has 16 amino acids. Germline V gene data show CDR1 as SGHAT and CDR2 as FQNNGV. Trimming removed 1 base from V and 1 base from J, with 12 bases in between. The DNA of the CDR3 is TGTGCCAGCAGCTTAGGAGGCAGGGAGGGCACAGATACGCAGTATTTT. Residues: CASSLGGREGTDTQYF.

The chain links TRBV19 to TRBJ2-5; TRBD2 matches at 11 bases. The V segment lost 5 bases and the J segment 5 bases; nucleotides outside the gene matches: 7. The length of the CDR3 is 15 residues. Germline V CDR1 and CDR2: LNHDA, SQIVND (reference sequence). DNA for the CDR3: TGTGCCAGTAGTCGTACTAGCGGGAGTATGGAGACCCAGTACTTC. Translated, it gives CASSRTSGSMETQYF.

A note on this clone: A much larger clone differs by one base, so this may be a read error. This specimen includes other DNA sequences encoding the same CDR3. The chain has TRBV19 and TRBJ1-1, with D unresolved. V was shortened by 7 bases and J by 0 bases, with 3 bases between the two germline ends. Germline V gene data show CDR1 as LNHDA and CDR2 as SQIVND (reference sequence). This CDR3 comprises 11 residues. The chain's CDR3 is CASTVNTEAFF. The CDR3 DNA reads as TGTGCCAGTACCGTGAACACTGAAGCTTTCTTT.

Note on this clone: This CDR3 fails to terminate in the conserved phenylalanine or tryptophan, so it likely reflects a read error. Because the CDR3's place on the DNA is in doubt, the DNA is left out and the CDR3 is given as listed by TCRdb. This sequence joins TRBV19 and TRBJ2-7; the table's D gene call, TRBD1, was not cross checked with the DNA. Including both end residues, the CDR3 is 9 amino acids long. Per germline, CDR1 LNHDA and CDR2 SQIVND (reference sequence). The CDR3 loop reads CASSIGTPN.

The V call is TRBV6-5, the J call TRBJ2-7; tentative D call: TRBD2 (7 bases). Trimming removed 6 bases at V and 2 bases at J, with 17 bases between. This CDR3 has 15 residues. From germline, CDR1 is MNHEY and CDR2 SVGAGI. The CDR3 region is CASSQRGGAPYEQYF. The DNA of the CDR3 is TGTGCCAGCAGCCAGCGTGGGGGGGCCCCCTACGAGCAGTACTTC.

V and J are TRBV18 and TRBJ2-3, with 7 positions matching TRBD1. Germline loops: CDR1 KGHSH, CDR2 LQKENI. This CDR3 is 15 amino acids long. Trimming at V came to 3 bases and at J to 2 bases, leaving 5 bases not matched to a gene. The CDR3 sequence: CASSPRQGVTDTQYF. The CDR3 DNA is TGTGCCAGCTCACCCCGACAGGGAGTCACAGATACGCAGTATTTT. Variable domain in full (rest from reference TRBV18 and TRBJ2-3): NAGVMQNPRHLVRRRGQEARLRCSPMKGHSHVYWYRQLPEEGLKFMVYLQKENIIDESGMPKERFSAEFPKEGPSILRIQQVVRGDSAAYFCASSPRQGVTDTQYFGPGTRLTVL.

The genes are TRBV7-8 and TRBJ2-2, with 8 nucleotides matching TRBD2. The CDR3 is 16 amino acids. Germline assignment: CDR1 SGHVS and CDR2 FQNEAQ. J was trimmed by 7 bases and V by 3 bases; bases with no gene match: 10. The CDR3 nucleotides are TGTGCCAGCAGCTTGGTGGCGGGAGGATATAGCGGGGAGCTGTTTTTT. It specifies CASSLVAGGYSGELFF. The variable domain in full, completed from reference TRBV7-8 and TRBJ2-2, reads GAGVSQSPRYKVAKRGQDVALRCDPISGHVSLFWYQQALGQGPEFLTYFQNEAQLDKSGLPSDRFFAERPEGSVSTLKIQRTQQEDSAVYLCASSLVAGGYSGELFFGEGSRLTVL.

The rearrangement joins TRBV6-5 to TRBJ1-2, with a possible D match to TRBD1 (5 bases). V was cut by 6 bases and J by 7 bases, with 12 bases left in between. The CDR3 runs to 12 residues. Germline CDR1 is MNHEY and CDR2 is SVGAGI. The CDR3 loop reads CASSPSGAGYTF. CDR3 DNA sequence: TGTGCCAGCAGCCCGAGTGGGGCTGGCTACACCTTC.

This chain connects TRBV12-5 to TRBJ1-1; D is unresolved. This CDR3 is built from 13 residues. Germline assignment: CDR1 LGHNT and CDR2 FRNRAP. V dropped 6 bases and J dropped 3 bases, with 11 bases sitting between them. CDR3 nucleotide sequence: TGTGCTAGTGGGGCTCGTCGGGACACTGAAGCTTTCTTT. Its protein is CASGARRDTEAFF.

This sequence joins TRBV19 and TRBJ2-5; a possible D gene is TRBD1 (6 bases). Germline V gene lookup returns CDR1 LNHDA and CDR2 SQIVND (reference sequence). V dropped 6 bases and J dropped 9 bases, with 17 bases sitting between them. The CDR3 runs to 13 residues. The CDR3 DNA follows: TGTGCCAGTAGGGCGGGCAGGGGCGGGCCCCAGTACTTC. Translating it yields CASRAGRGGPQYF. Drawing the rest from reference TRBV19 and TRBJ2-5, the complete variable domain is DGGITQSPKYLFRKEGQNVTLSCEQNLNHDAMYWYRQDPGQGLRLIYYSQIVNDFQKGDIAEGYSVSREKKESFPLTVTSAQKNPTAFYLCASRAGRGGPQYFGPGTRLLVL.

The CDR3 sequence: CATSRDITGNGGYTF. In nucleotides, the CDR3 is TGTGCCACCAGCAGAGATATAACAGGGAACGGTGGCTACACCTTC. The chain couples TRBV15 to TRBJ1-2; TRBD1 might be the D (6 bases). V was pared by 0 bases and J by 7 bases, with 15 bases between. Germline V gene data show CDR1 as LNHNV and CDR2 as YYDKDF (reference sequence). The CDR3 has 15 amino acids.

This clone was counted between two and nine times. The sample carries other DNA sequences with the same CDR3. The chain employs TRBV24-1 and TRBJ2-1, with 14 bases identical to TRBD2. Germline CDR1 reads KGHDR; CDR2 reads SFDVKD. J lost 5 bases, V lost 3 bases, and 2 bases had no gene match. CDR3 length: 16 amino acids. This CDR3 reads CATSDEGLAGDNEQFF. Here the CDR3 DNA reads TGTGCCACCAGTGATGAGGGACTAGCGGGGGACAATGAGCAGTTCTTC.

This clone turned up a few times. The rearrangement uses TRBV6-5 and TRBJ1-6, with a possible D match to TRBD1 (6 bases). This CDR3 comprises 14 residues. Trimming cost V 6 bases and J 10 bases, with 16 bases left between them. Germline CDR1 MNHEY, CDR2 SVGAGI. The CDR3 DNA follows: TGTGCCAGCAGCACTACAGGGTCAGGATCACCCCTCCACTTT. Its protein is CASSTTGSGSPLHF.